This T cell receptor beta chain is drawn from a study of T cell changes during pregnancy in multiple sclerosis (dated by TCRdb to the late 2010s). Notes on the research overall: The study looked at changes in the T cell repertoire across pregnancy in women with multiple sclerosis.

As concerns this clone: Its antigen target is currently unknown. No qualities accompany the bases; no much larger clone lies one base away.

The germline V gene encodes CDR1 SQVTM and CDR2 ANQGSEA. A distance of 25 bases separates the germline ends of V and J, which lose 1 base and 7 bases respectively. Measured from the cysteine to the phenylalanine, the CDR3 is 17 residues long. Solely the CDR3 DNA is kept, with 51 bases framed from the first base. Library preparation was by the immunoSEQ multiplex PCR assay. The source is immuneACCESS, and TCRdb retained only in-frame sequences with V and J called. Part of the clones is not carried over; for the studies checked, unresolved V genes explain less than half of this, and the remainder is unexplained. The sample includes about 61,000 clones, with about nine tenths observed a single time. The top ten constitute 0.89% of the sample.

Sequencing used peripheral blood, obtained in the first trimester of pregnancy. This receptor was taken from a female donor in good health, enrolled as a control in a pregnancy study. The chain joins TRBV29-1 to TRBJ1-2; TRBD1 might be the D gene, on 6 matching bases. The CDR3: CSVEAWESGDKRLGYTF. The DNA sequence follows: TGCAGCGTTGAAGCCTGGGAATCTGGGGACAAGAGACTTGGCTACACCTTC.